A single sample gave rise to the 15 T cell receptor beta chains below, sequenced in a study of T cell responses to AZD1222 COVID-19 vaccine. TCRdb keeps only in-frame clones here, not all; method: immunoSEQ multiplex PCR. The sample holds about 140,000 clones; 70% to 90% are singletons and the top ten take around 3.3%. The source material was peripheral blood, sampled on day 0 of AZD1222 vaccination. The receptor source for this set is an adult in good health.

Of note for this clone: At the DNA level, this CDR3 is encoded by other sequences in the same sample as well. This chain's CDR3 is CSAGTEYGYTF. In DNA, the CDR3 is TGCAGCGCCGGCACGGAATATGGCTACACCTTC. V usage is TRBV29-1 and J usage is TRBJ1-2; D unclear. CDR1 SQVTM and CDR2 ANQGSEA come from the germline V gene. The V and J ends lost 7 bases and 5 bases respectively, with 11 bases between them. The CDR3 length is 11 residues.

This chain connects TRBV5-6 to TRBJ1-4; 9 nucleotides agree with TRBD1. The CDR3 spans 15 residues. Trimming took 4 bases from V and 3 from J; bases not matched to a gene: 4. The V gene's germline CDR1 is SGHDT and CDR2 YYEEEE. CDR3 in DNA: TGTGCCAGCAGCCGATGGGACAGGGCTAATGAAAAACTGTTTTTT. This gives the protein CASSRWDRANEKLFF.

In DNA, the CDR3 is TGTGCCAGCAGCCAAGATTACAGGCGGGAAACTGAAGCTTTCTTT. Amino acids: CASSQDYRRETEAFF. The V and J genes are TRBV4-2 and TRBJ1-1; D is perhaps TRBD1 (5 bases). The length of the CDR3 is 15 residues. Trimming pared 0 bases from V and 5 bases from J, leaving 13 bases between. CDR1 LGHNA and CDR2 YNFKEQ come from the germline V gene.

The V and J genes are TRBV7-2 and TRBJ2-1; no clear D. The ends were cut back, 7 bases at V and 8 bases at J, with 15 bases in the middle. This CDR3 spans 13 amino acids. The germline gives CDR1 SGHTA, CDR2 FQGNSA. CDR3 in DNA: TGTGCCAGCACCCTCCCCTCTCTCCATGAGCAGTTCTTC. It is translated as CASTLPSLHEQFF.

The chain links TRBV30 to TRBJ2-5, with D tentatively TRBD2 (6 bases). Looked up from germline, CDR1 is GTSNPN and CDR2 is SVGIG (reference sequence). This CDR3 spans 13 amino acids. Trimming took off 5 bases at V and 0 bases at J, with 10 bases between the two ends. DNA of the CDR3: TGTGCCTGGTGGGGAGGAAACCAAGAGACCCAGTACTTC. The encoded protein is CAWWGGNQETQYF.

With respect to this clone: Other DNA sequences of this sample code for an identical CDR3. The chain has TRBV27 and TRBJ2-7, with D hard to call. Trimming cost V 2 bases and J 0 bases, with 5 bases left between them. This CDR3 region has 13 residues. The germline gives CDR1 MNHEY, CDR2 SMNVEV (reference sequence). CDR3 DNA sequence: TGTGCCAGCAGTTTAACCTCCTCCTACGAGCAGTACTTC. This codes for CASSLTSSYEQYF.

The chain links TRBV5-1 to TRBJ2-7; tentatively, D is TRBD1 or TRBD2 (5 bases each). The CDR3 length is 17 residues. The germline V gene encodes CDR1 SGHRS and CDR2 YFSETQ. Trimming took 4 bases from V and 0 from J, leaving 20 bases between them. The CDR3 loop is CASSLGESSVSSYEQYF. Written as DNA, the CDR3 is TGCGCCAGCAGCCTGGGGGAGTCGAGCGTGAGCTCCTACGAGCAGTACTTC.

The gene calls are TRBV24-1 and TRBJ1-5; D remains unclear. Germline CDR1 reads KGHDR; CDR2 reads SFDVKD. The CDR3 spans 14 residues. Trimming pared 1 base from V and 1 base from J, leaving 4 bases between. CDR3: CATSDLESNQPQHF. The CDR3, as DNA: TGTGCCACCAGTGATTTAGAGAGCAATCAGCCCCAGCATTTT.

This chain uses TRBV9 with TRBJ2-1; the D is unclear. Germline loops: CDR1 SGDLS, CDR2 YYNGEE. The CDR3 loop spans 15 amino acids. V lost 6 bases, J lost 1 base, and 14 bases lay in between. In DNA, the CDR3 is TGTGCCAGCAACTTCGGCGAGGAATCCTACAATGAGCAGTTCTTC. Amino acids: CASNFGEESYNEQFF.

V and J are TRBV6-2 or TRBV6-3 and TRBJ2-7; 7 nucleotides agree with TRBD1. The CDR3 has 14 residues. In germline, CDR1 is MNHEY, CDR2 SVGEGT. J was trimmed by 5 bases and V by 1 base; bases with no gene match: 5. The CDR3 nucleotides read TGTGCCAGCAGTTACTTCGACAGGGACCACGAGCAGTACTTC. This translates into CASSYFDRDHEQYF.

This CDR3 is CASSPRPGQDVEKLFF. The CDR3 coding sequence is TGCGCCAGCAGCCCCCGCCCCGGACAGGATGTTGAAAAACTGTTTTTT. The J gene is TRBJ1-4, the V gene TRBV4-3; the match to TRBD1 covers 7 bases. Germline V CDR1 and CDR2: LGHNA, YSLEER. The CDR3 has 16 amino acids. V trimming: 4 bases; J trimming: 7 bases; junction bases outside the gene matches: 12.

The genes are TRBV5-4 and TRBJ1-1, with 9 bases matching TRBD1. J was trimmed by 2 bases and V by 3 bases; bases with no gene match: 5. This CDR3 region has 15 residues. Germline V CDR1 and CDR2: SGHNT, YYREEE (reference sequence). CDR3 sequence (DNA): TGTGCCAGCAGCTCGAGGACAGGGGAAAACACTGAAGCTTTCTTT. This codes for CASSSRTGENTEAFF. Full variable domain (remainder filled in from reference TRBV5-4 and TRBJ1-1): ETGVTQSPTHLIKTRGQQVTLRCSSQSGHNTVSWYQQALGQGPQFIFQYYREEENGRGNFPPRFSGLQFPNYSSELNVNALELDDSALYLCASSSRTGENTEAFFGQGTRLTVV.

J is TRBJ1-3 and V is TRBV30, with D unresolved. The CDR3 covers 13 residues. V shed 2 bases and J shed 2 bases, with 7 bases lying between them. Germline CDR1 is GTSNPN and CDR2 is SVGIG (reference sequence). CDR3 bases: TGTGCCTGGAGTCCAGGACCTGGAAACACCATATATTTT. It codes for CAWSPGPGNTIYF.

The chain links TRBV29-1 to TRBJ2-2, with 9 bases matching TRBD1. CDR1 is SQVTM, CDR2 ANQGSEA, per germline. The CDR3 has 13 amino acids. V lost 5 bases and J lost 4; bases outside the gene matches: 2. CDR3: CSVTGGSTGELFF. DNA for the CDR3: TGCAGCGTTACAGGGGGCAGCACCGGGGAGCTGTTTTTT.

In DNA form, the CDR3 reads TGTGCCAGTAGTATCCTACCCAATCAGCCCCAGCATTTT. Its translation is CASSILPNQPQHF. This chain joins TRBV19 and TRBJ1-5; D is undetermined. The length of the CDR3 is 13 residues. V lost 3 bases and J lost 3, with 6 bases in between. Germline CDR1 and CDR2: LNHDA and SQIVND (reference sequence).